This T cell receptor (beta chain) was sequenced during a study of Graves' ophthalmopathy and Graves' hyperthyroidism. Study results and caveats: Blood repertoires reportedly contained most expanded thyroid clonotypes above 0.001 frequency. Ophthalmopathy progression was predicted by the model at 70.59% sensitivity and 72% to 75% specificity.

This clonotype occurred many times. Antigen specificity is unknown. Compared with germline, one end of the junction differs, possibly owing to a read error. The sequenced template was RNA, covering the TCR beta CDR3 region. First-round RT-PCR employed HTBI primers, with a second-round multiplex PCR after it. TCRdb reprocessed the multiplex PCR reads with MiXCR, giving one entry per CDR3 protein. This table holds about 400,000 distinct CDR3 sequences, approximately 16% found once. From fresh peripheral blood, around 11 ml in volume, the PBMCs were obtained. This CDR3 comprises 14 residues. CDR1 and CDR2 (germline): MNHEY, SMNVEV (reference sequence).

This receptor was identified in a woman younger than 35 with Graves' ophthalmopathy. The sample consisted of peripheral blood. The chain has TRBV27 and TRBJ2-7; no clear D. DNA of the CDR3: TGCGCCAGCAGTTTGGCAGGCCATTCCTACGAGCAGTACTTC. The encoded protein is CASSLAGHSYEQYF.